The T cell receptor beta chain described here comes from a study of graft-versus-host responses after intestinal transplantation. Findings and caveats of the study: GvH clones were found in recipient marrow; some appeared first in ileum or blood.

Details on this clone: Its antigen is not identified.

The germline CDR1 and CDR2 sequences are SGHDT and YYEEEE. V shed 1 base, J shed 6 bases, and the junction held 11 bases outside the gene matches. This CDR3 comprises 16 residues. Clones were read by immunoSEQ multiplex PCR, and TCRdb kept only the in-frame ones, dropping some. The sample has tens of thousands of clones; roughly 91% are singletons. The sequencing used unstimulated CD8+ T cells sorted from spleen or lymph node cells, collected before intestinal transplant. The TCR was taken from a human donor who received an intestinal transplant. The chain links TRBV5-6 to TRBJ1-2; 8 bases fit TRBD1. The CDR3 nucleotides read TGTGCCAGCAGCTTGCAGGGGGCAGCTATGGTTGATGGCTACACCTTC. Translation gives CASSLQGAAMVDGYTF.